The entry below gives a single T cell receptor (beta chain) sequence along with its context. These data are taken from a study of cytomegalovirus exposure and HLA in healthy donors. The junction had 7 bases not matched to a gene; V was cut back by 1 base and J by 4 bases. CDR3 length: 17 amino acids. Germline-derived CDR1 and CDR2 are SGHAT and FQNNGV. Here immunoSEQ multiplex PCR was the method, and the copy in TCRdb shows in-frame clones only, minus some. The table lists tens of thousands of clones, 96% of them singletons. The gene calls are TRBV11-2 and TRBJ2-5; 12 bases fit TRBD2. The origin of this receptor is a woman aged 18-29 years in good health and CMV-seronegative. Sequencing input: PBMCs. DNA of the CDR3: TGTGCCAGCAGCTTAGGGGTGACTAGCGGGAGTAGAGAGACCCAGTACTTC. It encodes CASSLGVTSGSRETQYF.